These 8 T cell receptor beta chains were sequenced from one sample in a study of OX40 agonist ivuxolimab in advanced cancers. Generated by immunoSEQ multiplex PCR, the TCRdb table keeps only in-frame clones and is missing some. This sample yields about 85,000 clones, of which roughly 84% are seen a single time; roughly 0.32% belongs to the top ten. Material: CD4+ or CD8+ T cells sorted from blood, obtained in a trial of the OX40 agonist ivuxolimab. The receptors derive from an adult with an advanced solid tumor such as melanoma, head and neck, liver or kidney cancer.

The chain is built from TRBV7-7 and TRBJ2-1; TRBD1 aligns across 7 bases. This CDR3 has 14 amino acids. V shed 5 bases and J 3 bases; nucleotides not matched to a gene: 4. CDR1 is SSHAT and CDR2 is FNYEAQ in the germline V gene (reference sequence). This CDR3 reads CASSQQGVYNEQFF. The CDR3 nucleotides read TGTGCCAGCAGCCAGCAGGGGGTCTACAATGAGCAGTTCTTC.

With respect to this clone: Germline is not matched at one junction end, which may reflect a read error. The chain uses TRBV11-2 and TRBJ1-1, with D hard to call. The CDR3 is 9 residues long. The germline gives CDR1 SGHAT, CDR2 FQNNGV. For the CDR3, the DNA is TGTGCCAGCAGCTTGTTCGAGGGATTT. It specifies CASSLFEGF.

This clone came up once. This chain joins TRBV5-1 and TRBJ2-1, with 12 bases aligning to TRBD1. Germline V gene lookup returns CDR1 SGHRS and CDR2 YFSETQ. The J segment lost 9 bases and the V segment lost 4 bases, leaving 8 bases of the junction unmatched. The CDR3 is made up of 15 amino acids. CDR3 loop: CASSLSGTGGSEQFF. DNA of the CDR3: TGCGCCAGCAGCCTATCCGGGACAGGGGGCAGTGAGCAGTTCTTC.

V usage is TRBV7-9 and J usage is TRBJ2-2; D perhaps matches TRBD2 (5 bases). Germline V lookup: CDR1 SEHNR, CDR2 FQNEAQ (reference sequence). The CDR3 consists of 15 residues. V was clipped by 1 base and J by 5 bases, with 11 bases between them. For the CDR3, the DNA is TGTGCCAGCAGCTTAGTTGGTAGCGTAACCGGGGAGCTGTTTTTT. Translated: CASSLVGSVTGELFF.

The genes are TRBV2 and TRBJ2-1, with D unclear. CDR1 is SNHLY and CDR2 is FYNNEI in the germline V gene. The ends were cut back, 3 bases at V and 10 bases at J, with 13 bases in the middle. CDR3 length equals 13 residues. CDR3 in amino acids: CASSDIVIGEQFF. The CDR3 nucleotides are TGTGCCAGCAGTGACATAGTGATCGGGGAGCAGTTCTTC.

The CDR3 loop reads CSVPGSRAGGEQFF. In nucleotides, the CDR3 is TGCAGCGTTCCAGGGAGCAGGGCGGGAGGTGAGCAGTTCTTC. This rearrangement joins TRBV29-1 to TRBJ2-1; TRBD2 aligns across 8 bases. This CDR3 comprises 14 residues. Germline V gene sequence: CDR1 SQVTM, CDR2 ANQGSEA. V lost 5 bases, J lost 9 bases, and 12 bases stayed unmatched.

This sequence joins TRBV2 and TRBJ2-1, with 7 bases that match TRBD2. Per the germline V gene, CDR1 is SNHLY and CDR2 is FYNNEI. After removal of 9 bases from V and 4 bases from J, the junction contained 12 bases not matched to a gene. The length of the CDR3 is 15 residues. The DNA of the CDR3 is TGTGCCAGAACTGAGGTGGCGGGAGCGTACAATGAGCAGTTCTTC. Its translation: CARTEVAGAYNEQFF.

The genes are TRBV10-1 and TRBJ2-3; TRBD1 matches 8 bases. Germline assignment: CDR1 WNHNN and CDR2 SYGVQD (reference sequence). J lost 2 bases, V lost 8 bases, and 3 bases had no gene match. CDR3 length: 13 residues. The CDR3 loop is CASSTGATDTQYF. The CDR3 DNA sequence: TGCGCCAGCTCGACAGGGGCCACAGATACGCAGTATTTT.